This T cell receptor beta chain was sequenced during a study of shared clonotypes between healthy human individuals. The data were produced by immunoSEQ multiplex PCR, yet TCRdb's version contains in-frame clones alone and is incomplete. This sample yields over 700,000 clones, of which just under 75% are seen a single time; about 1.8% belongs to the top ten. The CDR3 has 15 residues. Germline values: CDR1 SGHVS, CDR2 FQNEAQ. With 0 bases clipped from V and 6 bases from J, the junction kept 5 bases outside the gene matches. The rearrangement links TRBV7-8 to TRBJ2-3; 8 nucleotides match TRBD1. The material sequenced was memory CD4+ T cells sorted from blood. As to subset: CD45RA-negative fraction. The receptor comes from a woman aged 30 to 39 in good health. The CDR3 nucleotides are TGTGCCAGCAGCTTAGCGTCGACAGGGGTGGATACGCAGTATTTT. Protein sequence: CASSLASTGVDTQYF.